The clone carrying this T cell receptor beta chain appeared a single time. This sample is drawn from a study of somatic mutations in cytotoxic T cells in rheumatoid arthritis. Produced via immunoSEQ multiplex PCR; TCRdb's table is partial and in-frame only. This table holds 3,000 to 4,000 clones, under 95% found once. V was shortened by 3 bases and J by 0 bases, with 12 bases between the two germline ends. The germline V gene has CDR1 MGHRA and CDR2 YSYEKL. This CDR3 spans 15 amino acids. V and J are TRBV4-1 and TRBJ2-7; D perhaps matches TRBD2 (6 bases). The sequence was obtained from a woman aged 55 to 70 with rheumatoid arthritis. The sample comprised CD8+ T cells sorted from blood. The CDR3 region has the DNA TGCGCCAGCAGCCACAAGCACGGGAGCTCCTACGAGCAGTACTTC. The encoded protein is CASSHKHGSSYEQYF.